This T cell receptor beta chain was captured in a study of control samples from healthy donors and cancer patients (dated by TCRdb to between 2020 and 2021). Worth noting for this clone: There is no known antigen for this receptor. Per-base quality was not reported, and no clone a single base away is much larger than it.

Library preparation employed the immunoSEQ multiplex PCR assay. The table comes from immuneACCESS by way of TCRdb, which keeps in-frame sequences with V and J called. Part of the clones is missing from these tables; in studies checked, under half for an unresolved V gene and the rest for unknown reasons. The sample data list over 85,000 clones, and 80% to 95% of these were observed just once. The ten largest clones capture over 1.3% of the sample. This clonotype was sampled from a woman in her thirties in good health. Sequencing was performed on blood.

The DNA is as follows: TGTGCCAGCAGCGTAGCCAGGATGGGAACTGAAGCTTTCTTT. It encodes CASSVARMGTEAFF. The chain links TRBV9 with TRBJ1-1; too little of a D gene remains to name it. Trimming at the junction amounts to 0 bases on V and 5 bases on J, and the germline ends lie 11 bases apart. The CDR3 has 14 amino acids, counting the end cysteine and phenylalanine. Only the CDR3 part of the read is kept: 42 bases, read in frame from the first base. For CDR1 and CDR2, the germline V gene lists SGDLS and YYNGEE. The entire variable domain, with the stretches around the CDR3 drawn from the reference TRBV9 and TRBJ1-1 proteins, is DSGVTQTPKHLITATGQRVTLRCSPRSGDLSVYWYQQSLDQGLQFLIQYYNGEERAKGNILERFSAQQFPDLHSELNLSSLELGDSALYFCASSVARMGTEAFFGQGTRLTVV.